This T cell receptor (beta chain) was retrieved from a study of blood T cell repertoires in COVID-19. Overall study: COVID-19 samples, acute and convalescent, were from the United States, Italy and Spain. PBMCs, B-cell-depleted T cells, or T cells were the source of the cDNA or gDNA that made up the material.

In the original workflow: Quantification of nucleated cells was approximated via reference gene primer amplification. The protocol was immunoSEQ multiplex PCR, while the TCRdb copy is restricted to in-frame clones and leaves out a portion. For V, J and clone size, that table is used; D and trimming come from the DNA. The table has 150,000 to 180,000 clones, around 85% seen once. Those enrolled in Seattle joined during active infection and were followed longitudinally afterward. The specimen was peripheral blood. This clonotype was sampled from a man in his 60s with COVID-19, enrolled during active disease.

DNA of the CDR3: TGTGCCAGTAGCCATAGGGGACACTCGAACACTGAAGCTTTCTTT. It is translated as CASSHRGHSNTEAFF. The chain uses TRBV19 and TRBJ1-1, with D maybe TRBD1 (6 bases). V gave up 6 bases and J gave up 1 base, with 15 bases separating them. CDR1 is LNHDA, CDR2 SQIVND, per germline (reference sequence). CDR3 length: 15 amino acids.